This TCR beta chain appears in the sequencing data of a study of blood T cell repertoires in COVID-19. About the research overall: COVID-19 samples collected from the United States, Italy and Spain covered acute and convalescent phases. Sources were T cells, B-cell-depleted T cells, or PBMCs; the material itself was cDNA or gDNA.

The V gene's germline CDR1 is MNHEY and CDR2 SVGEGT. The ends lost 3 bases at V and 1 base at J; junction bases unmatched: 3. There are 16 residues in the CDR3. In the study's own analysis: Estimation of nucleated cell counts was performed using reference gene primer amplification. The method was immunoSEQ multiplex PCR; TCRdb's version includes in-frame clones alone and lacks a portion of them. Clone size and the V and J calls come from that table; the DNA yielded D and trimming. The sample lists about 210,000 clones, about 89% occurring once. The sequenced sample was peripheral blood. The receptor comes from a woman aged 40-49 years with acute or convalescent COVID-19. This rearrangement joins TRBV6-2 or TRBV6-3 to TRBJ1-6, with 7 bases that match TRBD1. CDR3 in amino acids: CASSYKGASYNSPLHF. DNA of the CDR3: TGTGCCAGCAGTTATAAGGGGGCTTCCTATAATTCACCCCTCCACTTT.